Here is one TCR beta chain with its context. Germline values: CDR1 GTSNPN, CDR2 SVGIG (reference sequence). CDR3 length: 10 amino acids. Between the trimmed V and J ends, which lost 7 bases and 8 bases, there was a span of 9 bases. The protocol was immunoSEQ multiplex PCR, while the TCRdb copy is restricted to in-frame clones and leaves out a portion. The sample has 250,000 to 400,000 clones; about 90% are singletons. The entry originates in a study of cytomegalovirus exposure and HLA in healthy donors. Sequencing was performed on PBMCs. The V call is TRBV30, the J call TRBJ2-1; D is unresolved. The clonotype was recovered from a woman in her thirties in good health and CMV-seropositive. The CDR3 sequence is CALGRDEQFF. CDR3 coding DNA: TGTGCCTTAGGTCGGGATGAGCAGTTCTTC. Based on the CDR3 plus reference TRBV30 and TRBJ2-1, the full variable domain is SQTIHQWPATLVQPVGSPLSLECTVEGTSNPNLYWYRQAAGRGLQLLFYSVGIGQISSEVPQNLSASRPQDRQFILSSKKLLLSDSGFYLCALGRDEQFFGPGTRLTVL.